This TCR beta chain was profiled in a study of graft-versus-host responses after intestinal transplantation. Germline CDR1 reads LNHDA; CDR2 reads SQIVND (reference sequence). V lost 9 bases to trimming and J lost 7 bases, with 19 bases between them. The CDR3 extends over 14 amino acids. Sequencing was performed with immunoSEQ multiplex PCR; in TCRdb, only in-frame clones are kept and a portion is missing. Of roughly 50,000 clones in the sample, 91% were seen once. V is TRBV19 and J is TRBJ2-1; no clear D. The material sequenced was PBMCs, taken approximately 660 days after intestinal transplant. The sequence derives from a human patient who received an intestinal transplant, so some T cells may come from the graft donor. DNA for the CDR3: TGTGCCAGAGACCTCCTCCCTTTATGGAATGAGCAGTTCTTC. Its translation is CARDLLPLWNEQFF.